A selection of T cell receptor beta chains follows, all from one sample in a study of blood T cells in healthy people across ages. TCRdb used MiXCR to reprocess the 5' RACE reads, holding one entry per CDR3 protein. The repertoire holds about 1.5 million distinct CDR3 sequences, with roughly 43% as singletons. The sample comprised blood. These receptors all come from a woman in her late teens or twenties in good health. Both conserved end residues are part of each CDR3. A D gene is named only where the DNA matches it firmly. Only some rows state a clone size, as once, few, many or a class for expanded clones.

>TRBJ2-3|TRBV6-5|TRBD2|few
TGTGCCAGCAGCTCTAGCGGGACTTGGACAGATACGCAGTATTTT
CASSSSGTWTDTQYF
>TRBJ2-1|TRBV5-1|-|few
TGCGCCAGCAGCTTGGACCCCTCCGTATACAATGAGCAGTTCTTC
CASSLDPSVYNEQFF
>TRBJ2-7|TRBV4-3|-|few
TGCGCCAGCAGCCAAGATTGGAGGGAGGAAGCCTACGAGCAGTACTTC
CASSQDWREEAYEQYF
>TRBJ2-7|TRBV10-3|TRBD1|-
TGTGCCGCCCGAGGAGGGACAGGGGTCTTCTACGAGCAGTACTTC
CAARGGTGVFYEQYF
>TRBJ2-7|TRBV12-3/TRBV12-4|-|many
TGTGCCAGCAGTTTCGGTCAGAACTACGAGCAGTACTTC
CASSFGQNYEQYF
>TRBJ2-1|TRBV7-2|TRBD2|few
TGTGCCAGCAGTGACCGGACTAGCGGGAGCTATGAGCAGTTCTTC
CASSDRTSGSYEQFF
>TRBJ2-3|TRBV29-1|-|-
TGCAGCGTCCCCGTAGGGCAGGCAGATACGCAGTATTTT
CSVPVGQADTQYF
>TRBJ2-5|TRBV10-3|-|-
TGTGCCATCAGAAACCCGAAAGGGCCCAGCCAAGAGACCCAGTACTTC
CAIRNPKGPSQETQYF
>TRBJ1-2|TRBV20-1|-|-
TGCAGTGCTAGATCGGACACCTATGGCTACACCTTC
CSARSDTYGYTF
>TRBJ1-2|TRBV7-9|-|-
TGTGCCAGCAGCTTAGATCAGGTCGGCTACACCTTC
CASSLDQVGYTF
>TRBJ2-7|TRBV3-1|-|few
TGTGCCAGCAGCCCCGGGGGTTCCCCCTACGAGCAGTACTTC
CASSPGGSPYEQYF
>TRBJ2-1|TRBV4-3|TRBD1|-
TGCGCCAGCAGCCAACGGCACAGGGGATTCTACAATGAGCAGTTCTTC
CASSQRHRGFYNEQFF
>TRBJ1-2|TRBV15|-|-
TGTGCCACCAGCGGTCGGGATCAAGTGGGAGGCTACACCTTC
CATSGRDQVGGYTF
>TRBJ2-1|TRBV6-5|TRBD2|-
TGTGCCAGCAGTTACTCGACAAGCGGGAGGGGATTGGGCAAGTTCTTC
CASSYSTSGRGLGKFF
>TRBJ1-2|TRBV12-3/TRBV12-4|-|few
TGTGCCAGCAGTTTGTGGGAAGTGCCTAGGTACTACTATGGCTACACCTTC
CASSLWEVPRYYYGYTF
>TRBJ1-2|TRBV27|TRBD1|-
TGTGCCAGCAGTAGCGGACAGGAGCTCTTCTATGGCTACACCTTC
CASSSGQELFYGYTF
>TRBJ1-1|TRBV4-2|-|few
TGTGCCAGCAGCCAGGAAACAGGGTACGACACTGAAGCTTTCTTT
CASSQETGYDTEAFF
>TRBJ2-1|TRBV12-3/TRBV12-4|TRBD2|-
TGTGCCAGCAGCCGGGTAGCGGGGCGTGTCTACAATGAGCAGTTCTTC
CASSRVAGRVYNEQFF
>TRBJ2-7|TRBV10-1|-|-
TGCGCCAGCAGTGAGAGCGGCTTAGGAGGCTACGAGCAGTACTTC
CASSESGLGGYEQYF
>TRBJ2-3|TRBV7-9|TRBD2|-
TGTGCCAGCAGCAACACCAAGGGGGTGACTAGCGGGGGCACAGATACGCAGTATTTT
CASSNTKGVTSGGTDTQYF
>TRBJ2-1|TRBV7-9|-|-
TGTGCCAGCAGCTTCTTCTCGGACAATGAGCAGTTCTTC
CASSFFSDNEQFF
>TRBJ2-3|TRBV20-1|TRBD2|-
TGCCGTGCTAGAGACCTAGCGGGATTCACAGATACGCAGTATTTT
CRARDLAGFTDTQYF
>TRBJ2-7|TRBV10-3|-|-
TGTGCCATCAGTGAGCCACAGGCGAAGTACGAGCAGTACTTC
CAISEPQAKYEQYF
>TRBJ2-7|TRBV28|TRBD2|-
TGTGCCAGCAGTTCTCTAGCGGGAGGATTGGACGAGCAGTACTTC
CASSSLAGGLDEQYF
>TRBJ2-1|TRBV28|-|-
TGTGCCAGCAGTTTAATGGGGTCAGGCAATGAGCAGTTCTTC
CASSLMGSGNEQFF
>TRBJ1-1|TRBV6-5|-|few
TGTGCCAGCAGTGATGGCGCTGAAGCTTTCTTT
CASSDGAEAFF
>TRBJ1-2|TRBV11-2|-|-
TGTGCCAGCAGCCAAGCGGCAGGTTGTGGCTACACCTTC
CASSQAAGCGYTF
>TRBJ2-3|TRBV6-2/TRBV6-3|TRBD2|-
TGTGCCAGCGGTACTAGCGGGGGGGCCGGAGATACGCAGTATTTT
CASGTSGGAGDTQYF
>TRBJ1-1|TRBV5-1|-|few
TGTGCCAGCAGTTTCCTCCAGGGAAACACTGAAGCTTTCTTT
CASSFLQGNTEAFF